This T cell receptor beta chain was observed in a study of radiotherapy plus CTLA-4 blockade in lung cancer. At the level of the study: Across the patients, objective responses occurred in approximately 19%, and disease control in over 25%.

Focal radiation plus CTLA-4 blockade with ipilimumab was administered to patients who had chemo-refractory metastatic non-small-cell lung cancer. Profiling relied on immunoSEQ multiplex PCR, and the TCRdb table lists in-frame clones only, not all of them. Of about 87,000 clones listed, approximately 86% are singletons. The study's findings and limits: Response was reportedly best predicted by early blood T cell clone dynamics, with interferon-beta. Blood TCR clones of tumor origin expanded after radiotherapy plus ipilimumab.

The V end lost 3 bases, the J end lost 4 bases, and 11 bases lay between the germline ends. The CDR3 is 14 residues long. Germline CDR1 is SGHKS and CDR2 is YYEKEE (reference sequence). There are a few counts of this clone. Its matching antigen is unknown. V is TRBV5-5 and J is TRBJ2-1; D might be TRBD1 or TRBD2, each matching 5 bases. This TCR was recovered from a human donor with non-small cell lung cancer that progressed on radiotherapy plus ipilimumab. The material was peripheral blood, obtained from a patient treated with radiotherapy plus ipilimumab. For the CDR3, the DNA is TGTGCCAGCAGCTCCGGGACGGATTACAATGAGCAGTTCTTC. Translating it yields CASSSGTDYNEQFF.